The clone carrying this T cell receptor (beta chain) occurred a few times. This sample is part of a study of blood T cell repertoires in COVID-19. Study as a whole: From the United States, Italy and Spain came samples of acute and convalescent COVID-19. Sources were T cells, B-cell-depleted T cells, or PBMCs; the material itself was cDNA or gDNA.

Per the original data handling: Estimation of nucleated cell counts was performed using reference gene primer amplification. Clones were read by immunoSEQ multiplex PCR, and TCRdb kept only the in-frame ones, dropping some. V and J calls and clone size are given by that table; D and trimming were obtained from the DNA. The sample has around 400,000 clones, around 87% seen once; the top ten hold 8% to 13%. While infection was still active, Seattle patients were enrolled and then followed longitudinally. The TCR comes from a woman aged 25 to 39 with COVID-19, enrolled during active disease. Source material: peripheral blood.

The CDR3 DNA sequence: TGTGCCAGCAGCCTCCGGGGGGGGAACACCGGGGAGCTGTTTTTT. Its translation is CASSLRGGNTGELFF. This rearrangement joins TRBV7-2 to TRBJ2-2; 8 bases line up with TRBD2. The CDR3 is 15 residues long. Trimming at V came to 5 bases and at J to 1 base, leaving 3 bases not matched to a gene. CDR1 and CDR2 from the germline V gene are SGHTA and FQGNSA.